This is a list of T cell receptor beta chains from one sample in a study of identical twins. TCRdb itself ran the 5' RACE reads through MiXCR, one entry per CDR3 protein. The sample gives a few hundred thousand distinct CDR3 sequences, 12% of which show up once; about 4.1% is in the top ten. In addition, the sample was reused for a study of yellow fever vaccine responses in identical twins.

The source material was memory (CD45RO+) T cells sorted from blood. These receptors came from a young woman in good health. Each CDR3 is given with its conserved first and last residue. Each record gives: J gene, V gene, clone size, D gene, CDR3 protein, CDR3 DNA. The D gene is left open where the match is weak. Clone size is not always given. Where it is, it says once, few, many or a class for expanded clones.

j_gene: TRBJ1-6; v_gene: TRBV9; abundance: many; d_gene: .; CDR3aa: CASSVGGGSYNSPLHF; CDR3nt: TGTGCCAGCAGCGTAGGCGGGGGCTCCTATAATTCACCCCTCCACTTT
j_gene: TRBJ2-1; v_gene: TRBV6-5; abundance: many; d_gene: .; CDR3aa: CASSLTQGSSYNEQFF; CDR3nt: TGTGCCAGCAGTCTAACTCAGGGAAGCTCCTACAATGAGCAGTTCTTC
j_gene: TRBJ1-1; v_gene: TRBV6-1; abundance: .; d_gene: TRBD1; CDR3aa: CASRKTGGDPEAFF; CDR3nt: TGTGCCAGCAGAAAAACAGGGGGGGATCCTGAAGCTTTCTTT
j_gene: TRBJ2-7; v_gene: TRBV4-2; abundance: few; d_gene: TRBD2; CDR3aa: CASSPQRGTSGGEQYF; CDR3nt: TGTGCCAGCAGCCCCCAGCGGGGGACTAGCGGTGGGGAGCAGTACTTC
j_gene: TRBJ2-7; v_gene: TRBV28; abundance: .; d_gene: TRBD1; CDR3aa: CASSSIPGQGFSYEQYF; CDR3nt: TGTGCCAGCAGTTCTATCCCGGGACAGGGGTTCTCCTACGAGCAGTACTTC
j_gene: TRBJ2-7; v_gene: TRBV11-2; abundance: few; d_gene: TRBD2; CDR3aa: CASSLAASGYEQYF; CDR3nt: TGTGCCAGCAGCTTAGCTGCTAGCGGCTACGAGCAGTACTTC
j_gene: TRBJ2-5; v_gene: TRBV7-2; abundance: many; d_gene: TRBD2; CDR3aa: CASSPTGTSGAETQYF; CDR3nt: TGTGCCAGCAGCCCCACTGGGACTAGCGGGGCGGAGACCCAGTACTTC
j_gene: TRBJ1-2; v_gene: TRBV12-3/TRBV12-4; abundance: many; d_gene: .; CDR3aa: CASRIGTNYGYTF; CDR3nt: TGTGCCAGCAGAATAGGCACGAACTATGGCTACACCTTC
j_gene: TRBJ2-5; v_gene: TRBV9; abundance: .; d_gene: TRBD2; CDR3aa: CASSVVDSGSGETQYF; CDR3nt: TGTGCCAGCAGCGTAGTTGATAGCGGGAGCGGAGAGACCCAGTACTTC
j_gene: TRBJ2-3; v_gene: TRBV7-8; abundance: few; d_gene: .; CDR3aa: CASTYGTDTQYF; CDR3nt: TGTGCCAGCACTTACGGGACAGATACGCAGTATTTT
j_gene: TRBJ1-1; v_gene: TRBV4-1; abundance: .; d_gene: .; CDR3aa: CASSQDSGDFLRSAFF; CDR3nt: TGCGCCAGCAGCCAAGATAGCGGGGATTTCTTACGGTCGGCTTTCTTT
j_gene: TRBJ1-5; v_gene: TRBV6-1; abundance: many; d_gene: .; CDR3aa: CASSRAGGSNQPQHF; CDR3nt: TGTGCCAGCAGTAGGGCGGGGGGAAGCAATCAGCCCCAGCATTTT
j_gene: TRBJ1-6; v_gene: TRBV5-6; abundance: .; d_gene: TRBD1; CDR3aa: CASSRGQETSPLHF; CDR3nt: TGTGCCAGCAGCCGGGGACAGGAAACTTCACCCCTCCACTTT
j_gene: TRBJ1-5; v_gene: TRBV14; abundance: .; d_gene: .; CDR3aa: CASSPQGNNQPQHF; CDR3nt: TGTGCCAGCAGCCCCCAGGGTAACAATCAGCCCCAGCATTTT
j_gene: TRBJ2-5; v_gene: TRBV5-1; abundance: few; d_gene: .; CDR3aa: CASSWGTLGQETQYF; CDR3nt: TGCGCCAGCAGCTGGGGGACATTGGGCCAAGAGACCCAGTACTTC
j_gene: TRBJ1-5; v_gene: TRBV7-9; abundance: .; d_gene: TRBD1; CDR3aa: CASSFGTGAYSNQPQHF; CDR3nt: TGTGCCAGCAGCTTCGGGACAGGGGCTTATAGCAATCAGCCCCAGCATTTT
j_gene: TRBJ1-6; v_gene: TRBV6-1; abundance: few; d_gene: TRBD1; CDR3aa: CASRGQGRNSPLHF; CDR3nt: TGTGCCAGCAGAGGACAGGGACGGAATTCACCCCTCCACTTT
j_gene: TRBJ2-5; v_gene: TRBV5-1; abundance: few; d_gene: .; CDR3aa: CASWGLNQETQYF; CDR3nt: TGCGCCAGCTGGGGCCTAAACCAAGAGACCCAGTACTTC
j_gene: TRBJ2-7; v_gene: TRBV7-9; abundance: few; d_gene: TRBD2; CDR3aa: CASSHRMLAGGYEQYF; CDR3nt: TGTGCCAGCAGCCACCGGATGCTAGCGGGAGGCTACGAGCAGTACTTC
j_gene: TRBJ2-7; v_gene: TRBV27; abundance: many; d_gene: TRBD2; CDR3aa: CASSETSGSYEQYF; CDR3nt: TGTGCCAGCAGTGAGACTAGCGGCTCCTACGAGCAGTACTTC
j_gene: TRBJ2-5; v_gene: TRBV30; abundance: .; d_gene: .; CDR3aa: CAWSTNQETQYF; CDR3nt: TGTGCCTGGAGTACAAACCAAGAGACCCAGTACTTC
j_gene: TRBJ2-7; v_gene: TRBV6-1; abundance: .; d_gene: .; CDR3aa: CASRRDWLGEQYF; CDR3nt: TGTGCCAGCAGACGGGACTGGCTGGGAGAGCAGTACTTC
j_gene: TRBJ2-1; v_gene: TRBV28; abundance: many; d_gene: TRBD2; CDR3aa: CASSSTSGRFGEQFF; CDR3nt: TGTGCCAGCAGTTCCACTAGCGGGAGGTTCGGTGAGCAGTTCTTC
j_gene: TRBJ2-1; v_gene: TRBV15; abundance: few; d_gene: TRBD1; CDR3aa: CATRSGTGGGNEQFF; CDR3nt: TGTGCCACCAGAAGCGGGACAGGGGGTGGAAATGAGCAGTTCTTC
j_gene: TRBJ2-7; v_gene: TRBV6-1; abundance: few; d_gene: TRBD1; CDR3aa: CASTPPGQGRTEQYF; CDR3nt: TGTGCCAGCACCCCCCCAGGACAGGGCCGTACGGAGCAGTACTTC
j_gene: TRBJ2-3; v_gene: TRBV28; abundance: few; d_gene: .; CDR3aa: CASRKLASSTDTQYF; CDR3nt: TGTGCCAGCAGAAAGCTAGCTTCTAGCACAGATACGCAGTATTTT
j_gene: TRBJ2-1; v_gene: TRBV12-3/TRBV12-4; abundance: few; d_gene: .; CDR3aa: CASSQAAGGSEQFF; CDR3nt: TGTGCCAGCAGCCAAGCGGCCGGAGGGAGTGAGCAGTTCTTC